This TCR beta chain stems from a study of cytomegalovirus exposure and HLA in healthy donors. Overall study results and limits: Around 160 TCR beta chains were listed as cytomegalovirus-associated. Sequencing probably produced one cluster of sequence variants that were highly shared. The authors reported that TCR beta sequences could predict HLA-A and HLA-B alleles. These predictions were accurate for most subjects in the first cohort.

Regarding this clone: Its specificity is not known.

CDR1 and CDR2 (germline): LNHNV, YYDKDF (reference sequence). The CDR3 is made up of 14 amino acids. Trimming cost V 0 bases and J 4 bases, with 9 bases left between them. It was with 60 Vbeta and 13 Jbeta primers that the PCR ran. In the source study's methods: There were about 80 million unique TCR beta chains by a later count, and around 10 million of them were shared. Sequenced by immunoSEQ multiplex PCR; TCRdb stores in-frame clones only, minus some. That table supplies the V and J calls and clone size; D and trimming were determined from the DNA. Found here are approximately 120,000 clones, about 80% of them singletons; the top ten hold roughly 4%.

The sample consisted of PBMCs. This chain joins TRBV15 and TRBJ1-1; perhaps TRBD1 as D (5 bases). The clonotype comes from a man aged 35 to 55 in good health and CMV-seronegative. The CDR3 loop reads CATSREKGLTEAFF. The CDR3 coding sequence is TGTGCCACCAGCAGAGAAAAGGGGCTCACTGAAGCTTTCTTT. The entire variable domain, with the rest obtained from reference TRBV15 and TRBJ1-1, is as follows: DAMVIQNPRYQVTQFGKPVTLSCSQTLNHNVMYWYQQKSSQAPKLLFHYYDKDFNNEADTPDNFQSRRPNTSFCFLDIRSPGLGDTAMYLCATSREKGLTEAFFGQGTRLTVV.